This T cell receptor beta chain was documented in a study of molecular identifiers for immune sequencing clone quantification. Study context: In replicates, RNA from 20,000 or 100,000 naive CD8 cells was split five ways, four sequenced.

At least ten counts were recorded for this clonotype. What it recognizes is unknown. Naive CD8 libraries came from around 18,000 to 910,000 sorted cells with 10%, 30% or 50% RNA. V shed 0 bases and J 3 bases; nucleotides not matched to a gene: 6. The CDR3 is 19 residues long. The study, taken as a whole, reports: Investigators reportedly could detect spiked Jurkat TCR RNA from one cell among approximately 1.1 million naive cells.

Bulk TCR library preparation followed previously described methods with listed TCR primers. One entry per CDR3 protein results from TCRdb running MiXCR on the PCR reads. Of about 640,000 distinct CDR3 sequences listed, nearly 20% are singletons. Sequenced input: naive CD8+ T cells from blood, with Jurkat cell RNA spiked in. Subset reported: FACS-sorted CD8+CD4-CCR7+CD45RA+ naive T cells. The genes are TRBV12-3 or TRBV12-4 and TRBJ2-6, with 12 bases identical to TRBD1. The clonotype originates from a human donor in good health. Some libraries in this study had Jurkat cell RNA spiked in. The CDR3, as DNA: TGTGCCAGCAGTTTAGCCGCAGGGACAGGGGGCTATGGGGCCAACGTCCTGACTTTC. It translates to CASSLAAGTGGYGANVLTF.